This T cell receptor (beta chain) was captured by sequencing in a study of T-cell memory formation after mild COVID-19. Employing constant-segment primers, 5'RACE generated TCR alpha and TCR beta cDNA libraries bearing sample barcodes and UMIs. TCRdb independently ran MiXCR on the 5' RACE reads; one entry per CDR3 protein. The data contain fewer than 350,000 distinct CDR3 sequences, over 7% of them singletons. The CDR3 contains 12 residues. J lost 8 bases, V lost 2 bases, and 2 bases had no gene match. The germline V gene encodes CDR1 SNHLY and CDR2 FYNNEI. Ten or more counts support this clonotype. V is TRBV2 and J is TRBJ1-1; 7 bases fit TRBD1. The sequence derives from a man between 18 and 35 years old who had mild COVID-19 (a few samples of this study predate the infection). Cell type and time point are not known. Specimen: PBMCs or a T cell subset sorted from them (not recorded which). In DNA form, the CDR3 reads TGTGCCAGCAGTGAACAGGGGGTGGAAGCTTTCTTT. It encodes CASSEQGVEAFF.